Presented here are 32 T cell receptor beta chains from one specimen sequenced in a study of blood T cell repertoires in COVID-19. The repertoire was sequenced with immunoSEQ multiplex PCR; TCRdb's copy has only in-frame clones and lacks some. The sample contains 30,000 to 40,000 clones, around 87% of which appear only once. Sequencing was performed on peripheral blood. The receptors were sampled from a man aged 80 or over with active COVID-19.

This rearrangement joins TRBV19 to TRBJ2-1; possible D gene TRBD1, 6 bases. V was clipped by 9 bases and J by 7 bases, with 13 bases between them. Germline CDR1 and CDR2: LNHDA and SQIVND (reference sequence). The length of the CDR3 is 12 residues. The CDR3 DNA reads as TGTGCCAGCGGACAGAACTTTAATGAGCAGTTCTTC. Residues: CASGQNFNEQFF.

V usage is TRBV7-9 and J usage is TRBJ2-7, with D tentatively TRBD2 (6 bases). Per the germline V gene, CDR1 is SEHNR and CDR2 is FQNEAQ (reference sequence). Trimming stripped 6 bases from V and 1 base from J, with 16 bases between. The CDR3 loop spans 15 amino acids. CDR3 residues: CASSRLGDASYEQYF. DNA of the CDR3: TGTGCCAGCAGTCGACTAGGGGATGCGTCCTACGAGCAGTACTTC. Using reference TRBV7-9 and TRBJ2-7 for the parts outside the CDR3, the full variable domain is DTGVSQNPRHKITKRGQNVTFRCDPISEHNRLYWYRQTLGQGPEFLTYFQNEAQLEKSRLLSDRFSAERPKGSFSTLEIQRTEQGDSAMYLCASSRLGDASYEQYFGPGTRLTVT.

The J gene is TRBJ1-3, the V gene TRBV4-1; no definite D call. Between the trimmed V and J ends, which lost 0 bases and 2 bases, there was a span of 11 bases. Germline CDR1 MGHRA, CDR2 YSYEKL. The CDR3 is 16 residues long. In nucleotides, the CDR3 is TGCGCCAGCAGCCAAGATTACGGTCTTACTGGAAACACCATATATTTT. Translated: CASSQDYGLTGNTIYF.

This chain joins TRBV6-2 or TRBV6-3 and TRBJ2-3, with D perhaps TRBD1 (7 bases). Germline CDR1 is MNHEY and CDR2 is SVGEGT. V lost 6 bases and J 4 bases, leaving 20 bases between the germline ends. The CDR3 runs 16 residues. The CDR3 loop is CASSLLPRDSPDTQYF. CDR3 nucleotides: TGTGCCAGCAGCCTTCTCCCGCGGGACAGTCCAGATACGCAGTATTTT.

This sequence joins TRBV7-8 and TRBJ2-2; 12 bases are a match to TRBD2. The CDR3 length is 15 residues. The ends lost 4 bases at V and 7 bases at J; junction bases unmatched: 4. The germline gives CDR1 SGHVS, CDR2 FQNEAQ. This chain's CDR3 is CASSYLGLAGGELFF. The CDR3 DNA is TGTGCCAGCAGCTATTTGGGACTAGCGGGCGGGGAGCTGTTTTTT. The full variable domain, in which reference TRBV7-8 and TRBJ2-2 provide the parts outside the CDR3, is GAGVSQSPRYKVAKRGQDVALRCDPISGHVSLFWYQQALGQGPEFLTYFQNEAQLDKSGLPSDRFFAERPEGSVSTLKIQRTQQEDSAVYLCASSYLGLAGGELFFGEGSRLTVL.

This clone was seen only a few times. The chain joins TRBV5-1 to TRBJ2-7; the D gene is possibly TRBD1 (5 bases). In germline, CDR1 is SGHRS, CDR2 YFSETQ. Between the trimmed V and J ends, which lost 2 bases and 3 bases, there was a span of 15 bases. There are 15 residues in the CDR3. The CDR3 nucleotides are TGCGCCAGCAGCTTCCGACAGCCCAATCGCTACGAGCAGTACTTC. It specifies CASSFRQPNRYEQYF.

V is TRBV7-2 and J is TRBJ1-5; possible D gene TRBD1, 6 bases. The CDR3 has 15 amino acids. The germline gives CDR1 SGHTA, CDR2 FQGNSA. V was pared by 1 base and J by 5 bases, with 12 bases between. The CDR3: CASSLGGTLYQPQHF. The CDR3, as DNA: TGTGCCAGCAGCTTAGGAGGGACACTATATCAGCCCCAGCATTTT.

V is TRBV3-1 (or the pseudogene TRBV3-2) and J is TRBJ2-2; D call uncertain. Germline V gives CDR1 LGHDT, CDR2 YNNKEL (reference sequence). This CDR3 region has 13 residues. The V end was cut by 1 base, the J end by 6 bases, with 6 bases between. The CDR3 loop is CASSQVGAGELFF. Written as DNA, the CDR3 is TGTGCCAGCAGCCAAGTCGGAGCCGGGGAGCTGTTTTTT.

The rearrangement joins TRBV30 to TRBJ2-1, with D uncertain. Germline CDR1 and CDR2: GTSNPN and SVGIG (reference sequence). V lost 0 bases to trimming and J lost 4 bases, with 13 bases between them. This CDR3 is built from 15 residues. The CDR3 DNA sequence: TGTGCCTGGAGTGTGAAAGTTAGGAGATACAATGAGCAGTTCTTC. This gives the protein CAWSVKVRRYNEQFF.

The genes are TRBV4-1 and TRBJ2-7; possible D gene TRBD1, 6 bases. Germline-derived CDR1 and CDR2 are MGHRA and YSYEKL. This CDR3 region has 15 residues. Trimming cost V 4 bases and J 2 bases, with 15 bases left between them. The CDR3 DNA is TGCGCCAGCAGCCCAGGGGATCGGGACACCTACGAGCAGTACTTC. Its protein product is CASSPGDRDTYEQYF.

The V call is TRBV27, the J call TRBJ2-1; tentatively, D is TRBD2 (5 bases). V lost 5 bases to trimming and J lost 6 bases, with 14 bases between them. The germline V gene encodes CDR1 MNHEY and CDR2 SMNVEV (reference sequence). CDR3 length equals 14 residues. Here the CDR3 reads CASSEGVTGNEQFF. The CDR3 bases are TGTGCCAGCAGTGAGGGAGTCACTGGCAATGAGCAGTTCTTC.

The V gene is TRBV2, the J gene TRBJ1-6, with 7 bases fitting TRBD1. The CDR3 has 14 amino acids. V was pared by 7 bases and J by 6 bases, with 6 bases of the junction left unmatched. Germline V gene data show CDR1 as SNHLY and CDR2 as FYNNEI. CDR3 sequence reads: CASTGGQPNSPLHF. CDR3 in DNA: TGTGCCAGCACTGGGGGACAGCCTAATTCACCCCTCCACTTT. The full variable domain, its missing parts supplied by reference TRBV2 and TRBJ1-6, is EPEVTQTPSHQVTQMGQEVILRCVPISNHLYFYWYRQILGQKVEFLVSFYNNEISEKSEIFDDQFSVERPDGSNFTLKIRSTKLEDSAMYFCASTGGQPNSPLHFGNGTRLTVT.

The chain carries TRBV19 and TRBJ2-7, with 9 bases identical to TRBD2. Germline assignment: CDR1 LNHDA and CDR2 SQIVND (reference sequence). After removal of 3 bases from V and 2 bases from J, the junction contained 5 bases not matched to a gene. CDR3 size: 15 residues. The CDR3 loop is CASSIALAGPYEQYF. CDR3 nucleotides: TGTGCCAGTAGTATCGCCCTAGCGGGGCCCTACGAGCAGTACTTC.

The V gene is TRBV18, the J gene TRBJ2-2; a possible D gene is TRBD2 (6 bases). Trimming left V 1 base short and J 3 bases short, with 6 bases between. This CDR3 has 14 residues. The germline CDR1 and CDR2 sequences are KGHSH and LQKENI. CDR3 in DNA: TGTGCCAGCTCACCACGGAGGGACACCGGGGAGCTGTTTTTT. Its protein is CASSPRRDTGELFF. The full variable domain, in which reference TRBV18 and TRBJ2-2 provide the parts outside the CDR3, is NAGVMQNPRHLVRRRGQEARLRCSPMKGHSHVYWYRQLPEEGLKFMVYLQKENIIDESGMPKERFSAEFPKEGPSILRIQQVVRGDSAAYFCASSPRRDTGELFFGEGSRLTVL.

The rearrangement uses TRBV28 and TRBJ2-7; 8 bases match TRBD2. Germline trimming cut 6 bases from V and 8 bases from J; bases unmatched to any gene: 12. The CDR3 extends over 14 amino acids. Germline CDR1 is MDHEN and CDR2 is SYDVKM. The CDR3 DNA follows: TGTGCCAGCAGCCTTAGCGGGGCGACGACCAAGCAGTACTTC. It specifies CASSLSGATTKQYF.

For the CDR3, the DNA is TGTGCCTGGAGTCACCCAGGGATATCCTCCTACGAGCAGTACTTC. Translated: CAWSHPGISSYEQYF. The chain has TRBV30 and TRBJ2-7; D is perhaps TRBD1 (5 bases). In germline, CDR1 is GTSNPN, CDR2 SVGIG (reference sequence). This CDR3 has 15 residues. Trimming left V 2 bases short and J 0 bases short, with 14 bases between.

The genes are TRBV7-2 and TRBJ2-5; 8 bases are shared with TRBD2. The CDR3 covers 16 residues. The V gene end was trimmed by 1 base and the J gene end by 1 base; junction bases not matched to a gene: 5. The germline V gene encodes CDR1 SGHTA and CDR2 FQGNSA. The CDR3 DNA reads TGTGCCAGCAGCTTAGGCCGGGGGGGCACCCAAGAGACCCAGTACTTC. As protein: CASSLGRGGTQETQYF. The full variable domain, with the rest looked up from reference TRBV7-2 and TRBJ2-5, is GAGVSQSPSNKVTEKGKDVELRCDPISGHTALYWYRQSLGQGLEFLIYFQGNSAPDKSGLPSDRFSAERTGGSVSTLTIQRTQQEDSAVYLCASSLGRGGTQETQYFGPGTRLLVL.

This clone has a handful of counts. The chain joins TRBV10-3 to TRBJ2-3; no reliable D call. Germline V lookup: CDR1 ENHRY, CDR2 SYGVKD. Between the trimmed V and J ends, which lost 9 bases and 1 base, there was a span of 14 bases. The CDR3 sequence is 14 residues long. The CDR3 sequence is CAISPSTGTDTQYF. As DNA, the CDR3 is TGTGCCATTAGTCCGAGCACAGGCACAGATACGCAGTATTTT.

The chain is built from TRBV6-6 and TRBJ1-2, with 10 bases aligning to TRBD1. This CDR3 spans 15 amino acids. The V gene's germline CDR1 is MNHNY and CDR2 SVGAGI (reference sequence). The junction had 8 bases not matched to a gene; V was cut back by 0 bases and J by 10 bases. The chain's CDR3 is CASSYSTSGTGVYTF. The CDR3 DNA is TGTGCCAGCAGTTACTCAACTTCCGGGACAGGGGTCTACACCTTC.

V is TRBV18 and J is TRBJ2-1, with 7 bases matching TRBD2. J gave up 2 bases and V 3 bases, and 7 bases lay outside the gene matches. Per germline, CDR1 KGHSH and CDR2 LQKENI. The CDR3 extends over 16 amino acids. CDR3 sequence reads: CASSPSSGLAYNEQFF. CDR3 in DNA: TGTGCCAGCTCACCTTCTAGCGGACTAGCCTACAATGAGCAGTTCTTC.

This sequence joins TRBV2 and TRBJ1-5; 7 bases match TRBD1. The V gene's germline CDR1 is SNHLY and CDR2 FYNNEI. The CDR3 runs to 20 residues. Losses at the gene ends were 6 bases for V and 0 bases for J; bases not matched to a gene: 20. This CDR3 reads CASSSARGGQSDYSNQPQHF. CDR3 sequence (DNA): TGTGCCAGCAGCTCCGCCCGAGGGGGACAGTCCGATTATAGCAATCAGCCCCAGCATTTT.

The rearrangement links TRBV3-1 (or the pseudogene TRBV3-2) to TRBJ1-1, with 8 positions matching TRBD1. CDR3 size: 16 residues. J lost 0 bases, V lost 4 bases, and 7 bases had no gene match. The germline CDR1 and CDR2 sequences are LGHDT and YNNKEL (reference sequence). CDR3 bases: TGTGCCAGCAGCCCCGGGACAGGAGACCTGAACACTGAAGCTTTCTTT. This sequence encodes CASSPGTGDLNTEAFF.

This clone was counted a single time. This rearrangement joins TRBV7-2 to TRBJ2-1, with 9 bases fitting TRBD1. Germline V lookup: CDR1 SGHTA, CDR2 FQGNSA. This CDR3 comprises 15 residues. Trimming at V came to 5 bases and at J to 6 bases, leaving 8 bases not matched to a gene. As DNA, the CDR3 is TGTGCCAGCAGCCGGGACAGGGCAGGATTCAATGAGCAGTTCTTC. Translating it yields CASSRDRAGFNEQFF. The full variable domain, its missing parts supplied by reference TRBV7-2 and TRBJ2-1, is GAGVSQSPSNKVTEKGKDVELRCDPISGHTALYWYRQSLGQGLEFLIYFQGNSAPDKSGLPSDRFSAERTGGSVSTLTIQRTQQEDSAVYLCASSRDRAGFNEQFFGPGTRLTVL.

The genes are TRBV28 and TRBJ2-2, with D possibly TRBD1 on 6 matching bases. V gave up 6 bases and J gave up 6 bases, with 17 bases separating them. This CDR3 has 15 residues. Germline values: CDR1 MDHEN, CDR2 SYDVKM. Here the CDR3 reads CASSLPNRVPGELFF. For the CDR3, the DNA is TGTGCCAGCAGCCTTCCCAACAGGGTCCCCGGGGAGCTGTTTTTT.

Only a few counts were recorded for this clone. J is TRBJ2-4 and V is TRBV28, with TRBD2 as a possible D gene (5 bases). The CDR3 has 14 amino acids. Germline assignment: CDR1 MDHEN and CDR2 SYDVKM. Trimming stripped 3 bases from V and 6 bases from J, with 12 bases between. The CDR3 DNA reads TGTGCCAGCAGTTTCCTCGGACTGGGAAACATTCAGTACTTC. Its translation: CASSFLGLGNIQYF.

The rearrangement joins TRBV7-2 to TRBJ2-1, with a weak D call TRBD1 (5 bases). Germline-derived CDR1 and CDR2 are SGHTA and FQGNSA. The CDR3 covers 15 residues. The V and J ends lost 5 bases and 6 bases respectively, with 17 bases between them. The CDR3 DNA reads TGTGCCAGCAGCCCGAATTACAGGTCGACCAATGAGCAGTTCTTC. Translated, it gives CASSPNYRSTNEQFF.

V gene TRBV6-2 or TRBV6-3 combines with J gene TRBJ2-7, with TRBD2 identical over 11 bases. The germline gives CDR1 MNHEY, CDR2 SVGEGT. Trimming cost V 5 bases and J 1 base; bases outside gene matches: 4. The length of the CDR3 is 15 residues. Here the CDR3 DNA reads TGTGCCAGCAGTAAGACTAGCGGGGCTTCCTACGAGCAGTACTTC. This sequence encodes CASSKTSGASYEQYF.

The J gene is TRBJ2-1, the V gene TRBV30; 11 nucleotides agree with TRBD2. With 2 bases clipped from V and 7 bases from J, the junction kept 16 bases outside the gene matches. Per the germline V gene, CDR1 is GTSNPN and CDR2 is SVGIG (reference sequence). There are 18 residues in the CDR3. The CDR3 DNA reads as TGTGCCTGGAGTTTTCCGATTCTGACTAGCGGGATTAGGAATGAGCAGTTCTTC. Its translation is CAWSFPILTSGIRNEQFF.

The rearrangement joins TRBV13 to TRBJ2-1; TRBD2 matches 9 bases. J lost 4 bases, V lost 3 bases, and 19 bases had no gene match. The germline V gene encodes CDR1 PRHDT and CDR2 FYEKMQ (reference sequence). This CDR3 is 20 amino acids long. CDR3 loop: CASSFFRPNQREDPYNEQFF. In DNA, the CDR3 is TGTGCCAGCAGCTTTTTTCGACCCAATCAGCGGGAGGACCCATACAATGAGCAGTTCTTC.

This clone is a singleton in its sample. The rearrangement uses TRBV27 and TRBJ2-7; a weak D match, TRBD1 (5 bases). Germline values: CDR1 MNHEY, CDR2 SMNVEV (reference sequence). This CDR3 is 17 amino acids long. V lost 3 bases and J 5 bases, leaving 23 bases between the germline ends. Here the CDR3 reads CASSFIYPGQGGDEQYF. The CDR3 coding sequence is TGTGCCAGCAGTTTTATATACCCAGGGCAGGGTGGCGACGAGCAGTACTTC.

The chain joins TRBV7-8 to TRBJ2-3, with 9 bases lining up with TRBD2. Germline V gene lookup returns CDR1 SGHVS and CDR2 FQNEAQ. Trimming took 3 bases from V and 4 from J; bases not matched to a gene: 2. This CDR3 region has 14 residues. The CDR3 DNA reads TGTGCCAGCAGCTTCATAGCGGGAGCAGATACGCAGTATTTT. As protein: CASSFIAGADTQYF. The entire variable domain, with the rest obtained from reference TRBV7-8 and TRBJ2-3, is as follows: GAGVSQSPRYKVAKRGQDVALRCDPISGHVSLFWYQQALGQGPEFLTYFQNEAQLDKSGLPSDRFFAERPEGSVSTLKIQRTQQEDSAVYLCASSFIAGADTQYFGPGTRLTVL.

The gene calls are TRBV29-1 and TRBJ2-7; 7 nucleotides align to TRBD1. After removal of 5 bases from V and 2 bases from J, the junction contained 3 bases not matched to a gene. The CDR3 runs to 12 residues. Germline V gives CDR1 SQVTM, CDR2 ANQGSEA. CDR3 residues: CSVRQGPYEQYF. Written as DNA, the CDR3 is TGCAGCGTTCGACAGGGTCCCTACGAGCAGTACTTC.